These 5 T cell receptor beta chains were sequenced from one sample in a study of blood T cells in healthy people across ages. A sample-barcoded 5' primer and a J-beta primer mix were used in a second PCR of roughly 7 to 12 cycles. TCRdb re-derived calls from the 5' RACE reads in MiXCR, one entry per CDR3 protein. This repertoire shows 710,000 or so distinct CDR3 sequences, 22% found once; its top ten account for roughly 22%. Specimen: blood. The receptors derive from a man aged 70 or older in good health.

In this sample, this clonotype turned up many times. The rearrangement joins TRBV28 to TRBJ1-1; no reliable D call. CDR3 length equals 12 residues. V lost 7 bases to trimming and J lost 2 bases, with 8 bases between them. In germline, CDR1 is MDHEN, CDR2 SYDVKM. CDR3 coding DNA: TGTGCCAGCATGGAGGGTAACACTGAAGCTTTCTTT. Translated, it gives CASMEGNTEAFF.

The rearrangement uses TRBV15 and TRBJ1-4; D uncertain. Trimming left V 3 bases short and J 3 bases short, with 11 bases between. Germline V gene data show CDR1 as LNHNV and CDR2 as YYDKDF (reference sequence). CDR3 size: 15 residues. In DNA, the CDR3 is TGTGCCACCAGCAGGAGGTACGCCTCTAATGAAAAACTGTTTTTT. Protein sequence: CATSRRYASNEKLFF.

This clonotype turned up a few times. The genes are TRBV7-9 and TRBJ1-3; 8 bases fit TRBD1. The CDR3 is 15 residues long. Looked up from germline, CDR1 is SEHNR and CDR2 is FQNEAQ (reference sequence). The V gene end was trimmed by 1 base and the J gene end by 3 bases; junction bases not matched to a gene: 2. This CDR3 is CASSLGDRGGNTIYF. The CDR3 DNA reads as TGTGCCAGCAGCTTAGGAGACAGGGGTGGAAACACCATATATTTT.

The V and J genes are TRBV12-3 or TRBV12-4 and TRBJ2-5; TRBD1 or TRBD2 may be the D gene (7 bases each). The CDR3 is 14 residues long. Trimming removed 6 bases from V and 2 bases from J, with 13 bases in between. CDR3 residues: CASRSAGQQETQYF. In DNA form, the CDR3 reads TGTGCCAGCAGATCAGCGGGACAGCAAGAGACCCAGTACTTC.

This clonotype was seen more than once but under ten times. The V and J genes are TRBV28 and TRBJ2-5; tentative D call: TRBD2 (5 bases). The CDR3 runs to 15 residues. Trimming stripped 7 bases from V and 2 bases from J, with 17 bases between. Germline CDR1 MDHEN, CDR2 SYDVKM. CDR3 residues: CASTPAREPQETQYF. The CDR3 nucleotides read TGTGCCAGCACCCCCGCACGGGAACCTCAAGAGACCCAGTACTTC.